This note documents a single T cell receptor (beta chain) sequence. Its antigen remains unidentified. TCRdb's copy holds only in-frame clones and misses some; the assay was immunoSEQ multiplex PCR. In the table there are about 160,000 clones, about four fifths of which are singletons. In germline, CDR1 is SGHVS, CDR2 FNYEAQ. The CDR3 contains 17 residues. V shed 5 bases and J 2 bases; nucleotides not matched to a gene: 13. This sample is part of a study of cytomegalovirus exposure and HLA in healthy donors. Overall study findings and caveats: Reports described diagnosis of cytomegalovirus status by the classifier as highly specific and sensitive. According to the study, some 160 TCR beta chains were cytomegalovirus-associated. Usually a TCR sequence was rare, but some public TCRs were found in many donors. Under in vitro conditions, three CMV-associated chains were confirmed as specific for CMV antigens.

The chain recombines TRBV7-6 with TRBJ2-3; 7 positions match TRBD2. Source material: PBMCs. This receptor was identified in a man younger than 40 in good health and CMV-seropositive. The CDR3 bases are TGTGCCAGCAGCCGAGCCCACCCGAGCGGGATCACAGATACGCAGTATTTT. As protein: CASSRAHPSGITDTQYF.